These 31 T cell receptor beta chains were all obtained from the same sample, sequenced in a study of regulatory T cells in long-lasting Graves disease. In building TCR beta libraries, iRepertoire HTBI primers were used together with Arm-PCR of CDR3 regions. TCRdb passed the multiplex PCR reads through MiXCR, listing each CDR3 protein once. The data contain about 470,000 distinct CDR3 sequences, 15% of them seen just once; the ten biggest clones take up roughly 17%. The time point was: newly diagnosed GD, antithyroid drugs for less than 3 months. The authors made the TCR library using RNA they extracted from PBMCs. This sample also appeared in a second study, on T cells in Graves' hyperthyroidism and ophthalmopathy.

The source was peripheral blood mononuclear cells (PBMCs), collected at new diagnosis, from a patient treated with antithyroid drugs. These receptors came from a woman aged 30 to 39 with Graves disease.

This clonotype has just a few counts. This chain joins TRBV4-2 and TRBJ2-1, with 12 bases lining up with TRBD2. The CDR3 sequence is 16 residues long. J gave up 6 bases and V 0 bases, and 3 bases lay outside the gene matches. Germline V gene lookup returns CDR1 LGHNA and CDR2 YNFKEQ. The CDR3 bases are TGTGCCAGCAGCCAAGACGGGACTAGCGGGCTCAATGAGCAGTTCTTC. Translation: CASSQDGTSGLNEQFF.

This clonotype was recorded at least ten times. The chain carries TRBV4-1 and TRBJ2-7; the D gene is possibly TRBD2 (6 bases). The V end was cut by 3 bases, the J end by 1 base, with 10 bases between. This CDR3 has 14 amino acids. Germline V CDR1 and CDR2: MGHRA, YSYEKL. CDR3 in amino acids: CASSQGLISYEQYF. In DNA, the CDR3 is TGCGCCAGCAGCCAGGGACTGATTTCCTACGAGCAGTACTTC.

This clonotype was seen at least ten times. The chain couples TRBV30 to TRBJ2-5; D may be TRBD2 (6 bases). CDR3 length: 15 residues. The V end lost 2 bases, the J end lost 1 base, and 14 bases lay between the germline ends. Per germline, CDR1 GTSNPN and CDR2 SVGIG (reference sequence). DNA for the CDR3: TGTGCCTGGAGTATCGGGGGAGCACTCCAAGAGACCCAGTACTTC. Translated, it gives CAWSIGGALQETQYF.

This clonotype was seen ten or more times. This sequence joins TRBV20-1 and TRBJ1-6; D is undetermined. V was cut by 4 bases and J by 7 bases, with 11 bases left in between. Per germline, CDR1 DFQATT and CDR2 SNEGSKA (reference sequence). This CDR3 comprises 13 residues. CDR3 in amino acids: CSAIGRVNSPLHF. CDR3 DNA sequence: TGCAGTGCTATCGGACGGGTGAATTCACCCCTCCACTTT.

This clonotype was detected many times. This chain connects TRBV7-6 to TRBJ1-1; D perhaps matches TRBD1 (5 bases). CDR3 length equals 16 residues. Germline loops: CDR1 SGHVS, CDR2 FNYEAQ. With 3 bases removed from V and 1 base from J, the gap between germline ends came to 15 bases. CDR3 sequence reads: CASSLFGQGPNTEAFF. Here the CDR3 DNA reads TGTGCCAGCAGCTTGTTCGGGCAGGGACCGAACACTGAAGCTTTCTTT. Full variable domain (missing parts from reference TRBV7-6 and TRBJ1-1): GAGVSQSPRYKVTKRGQDVALRCDPISGHVSLYWYRQALGQGPEFLTYFNYEAQQDKSGLPNDRFSAERPEGSISTLTIQRTEQRDSAMYRCASSLFGQGPNTEAFFGQGTRLTVV.

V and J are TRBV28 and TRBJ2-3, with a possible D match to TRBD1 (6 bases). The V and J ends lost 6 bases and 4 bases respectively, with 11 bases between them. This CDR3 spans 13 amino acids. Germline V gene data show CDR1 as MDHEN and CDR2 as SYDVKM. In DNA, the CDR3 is TGTGCCAGCAGCAGAAGACAGGCAGATACGCAGTATTTT. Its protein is CASSRRQADTQYF.

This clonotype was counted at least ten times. CDR3 loop: CSVWVSGTGGSEQYF. The CDR3 coding sequence is TGCAGCGTGTGGGTGTCAGGGACAGGGGGCTCTGAGCAGTACTTC. The V gene is TRBV29-1, the J gene TRBJ2-7, with 12 bases that match TRBD1. CDR1 SQVTM and CDR2 ANQGSEA come from the germline V gene. This CDR3 spans 15 amino acids. Losses at the gene ends were 6 bases for V and 7 bases for J; bases not matched to a gene: 13.

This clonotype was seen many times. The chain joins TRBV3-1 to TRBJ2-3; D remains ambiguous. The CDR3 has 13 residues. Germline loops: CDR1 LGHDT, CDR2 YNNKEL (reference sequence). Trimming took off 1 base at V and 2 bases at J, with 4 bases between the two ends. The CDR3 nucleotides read TGTGCCAGCAGCCAAGTGCCCACAGATACGCAGTATTTT. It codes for CASSQVPTDTQYF.

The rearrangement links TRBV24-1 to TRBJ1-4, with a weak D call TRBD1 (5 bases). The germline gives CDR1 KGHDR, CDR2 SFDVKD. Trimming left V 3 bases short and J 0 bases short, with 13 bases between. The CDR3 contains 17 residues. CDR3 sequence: CATSDGQGIATNEKLFF. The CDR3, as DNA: TGTGCCACCAGTGATGGCCAGGGAATAGCAACTAATGAAAAACTGTTTTTT.

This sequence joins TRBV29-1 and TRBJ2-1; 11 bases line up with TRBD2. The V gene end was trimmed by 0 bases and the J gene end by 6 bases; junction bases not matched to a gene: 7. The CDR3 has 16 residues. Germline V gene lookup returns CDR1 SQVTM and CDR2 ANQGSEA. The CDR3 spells CSVEDRLAGITNEQFF. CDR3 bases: TGCAGCGTTGAAGATAGACTAGCGGGAATAACCAATGAGCAGTTCTTC.

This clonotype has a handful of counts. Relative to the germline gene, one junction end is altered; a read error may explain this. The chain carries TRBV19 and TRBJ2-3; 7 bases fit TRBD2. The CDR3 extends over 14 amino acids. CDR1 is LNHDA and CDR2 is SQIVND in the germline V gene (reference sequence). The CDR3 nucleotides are TGTGCCAGTAGTTCAACTGCCTTGGGAGGGCGGATGGATTTT. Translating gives CASSSTALGGRMDF.

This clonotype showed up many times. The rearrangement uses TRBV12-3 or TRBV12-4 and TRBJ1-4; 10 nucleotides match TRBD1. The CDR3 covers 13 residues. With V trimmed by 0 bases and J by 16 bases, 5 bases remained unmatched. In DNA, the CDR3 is TGTGCCAGCAGTTTAGCACTATGGGACAGGGGGTTTTTT. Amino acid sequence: CASSLALWDRGFF.

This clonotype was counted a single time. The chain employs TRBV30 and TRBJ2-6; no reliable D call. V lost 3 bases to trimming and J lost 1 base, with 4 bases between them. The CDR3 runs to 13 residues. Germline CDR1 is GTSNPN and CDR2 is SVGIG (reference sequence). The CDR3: CAWRQSGANVLTF. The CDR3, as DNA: TGTGCCTGGAGGCAGTCTGGGGCCAACGTCCTGACTTTC. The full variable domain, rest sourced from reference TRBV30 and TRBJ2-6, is SQTIHQWPATLVQPVGSPLSLECTVEGTSNPNLYWYRQAAGRGLQLLFYSVGIGQISSEVPQNLSASRPQDRQFILSSKKLLLSDSGFYLCAWRQSGANVLTFGAGSRLTVL.

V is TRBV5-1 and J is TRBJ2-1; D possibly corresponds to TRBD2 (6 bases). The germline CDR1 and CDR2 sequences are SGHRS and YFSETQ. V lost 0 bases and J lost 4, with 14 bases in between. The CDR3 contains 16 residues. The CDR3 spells CASSLGGVTPYNEQFF. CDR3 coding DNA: TGCGCCAGCAGCTTGGGGGGGGTCACTCCTTACAATGAGCAGTTCTTC.

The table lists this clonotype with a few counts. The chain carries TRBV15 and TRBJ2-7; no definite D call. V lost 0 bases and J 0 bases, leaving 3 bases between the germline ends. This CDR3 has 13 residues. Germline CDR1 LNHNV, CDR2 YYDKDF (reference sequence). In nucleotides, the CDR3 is TGTGCCACCAGCAGAGATATCTCCTACGAGCAGTACTTC. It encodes CATSRDISYEQYF.

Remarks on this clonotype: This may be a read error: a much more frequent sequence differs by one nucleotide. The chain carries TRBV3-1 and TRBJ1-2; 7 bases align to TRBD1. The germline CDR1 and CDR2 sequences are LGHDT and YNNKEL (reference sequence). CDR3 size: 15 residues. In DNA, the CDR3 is TGTACCAGCAGCCAAGAGCCAGGGGGTAACTATGGCTACACCTTC. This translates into CTSSQEPGGNYGYTF.

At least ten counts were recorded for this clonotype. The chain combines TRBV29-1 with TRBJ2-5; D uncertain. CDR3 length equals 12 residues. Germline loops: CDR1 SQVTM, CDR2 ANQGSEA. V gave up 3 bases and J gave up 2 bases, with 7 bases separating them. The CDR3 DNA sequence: TGCAGCGTTGAGCGGCAGCAAGAGACCCAGTACTTC. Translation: CSVERQQETQYF.

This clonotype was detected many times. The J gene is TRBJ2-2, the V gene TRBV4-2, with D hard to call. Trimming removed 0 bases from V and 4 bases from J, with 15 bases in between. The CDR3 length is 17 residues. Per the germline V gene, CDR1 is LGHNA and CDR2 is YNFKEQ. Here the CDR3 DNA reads TGTGCCAGCAGCCAAGATCTGAGACGGTCCCGCACCGGGGAGCTGTTTTTT. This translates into CASSQDLRRSRTGELFF.

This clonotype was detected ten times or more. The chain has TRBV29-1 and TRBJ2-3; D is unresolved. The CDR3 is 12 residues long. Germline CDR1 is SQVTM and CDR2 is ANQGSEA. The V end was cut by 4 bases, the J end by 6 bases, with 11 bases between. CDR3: CSVGRVGDTQYF. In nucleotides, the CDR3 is TGCAGCGTTGGTCGAGTTGGGGATACGCAGTATTTT.

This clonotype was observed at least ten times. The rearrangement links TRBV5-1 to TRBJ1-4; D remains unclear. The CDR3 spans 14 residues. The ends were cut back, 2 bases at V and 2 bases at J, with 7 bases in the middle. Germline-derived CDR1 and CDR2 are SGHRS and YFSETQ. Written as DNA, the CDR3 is TGCGCCAGCAGCTTCGGAACGACTAATGAAAAACTGTTTTTT. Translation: CASSFGTTNEKLFF.

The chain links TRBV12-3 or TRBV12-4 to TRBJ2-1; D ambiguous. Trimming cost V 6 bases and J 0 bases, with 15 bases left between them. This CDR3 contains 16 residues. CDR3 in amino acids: CASSPRSLSSYNEQFF. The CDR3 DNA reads TGTGCCAGCAGCCCACGATCCTTGAGCTCCTACAATGAGCAGTTCTTC.

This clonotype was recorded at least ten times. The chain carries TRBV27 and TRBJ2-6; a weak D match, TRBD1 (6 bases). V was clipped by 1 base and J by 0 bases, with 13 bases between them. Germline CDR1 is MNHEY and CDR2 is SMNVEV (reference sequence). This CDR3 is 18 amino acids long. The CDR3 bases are TGTGCCAGCAGTTTATTCCGGACAGACCCCTCTGGGGCCAACGTCCTGACTTTC. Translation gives CASSLFRTDPSGANVLTF.

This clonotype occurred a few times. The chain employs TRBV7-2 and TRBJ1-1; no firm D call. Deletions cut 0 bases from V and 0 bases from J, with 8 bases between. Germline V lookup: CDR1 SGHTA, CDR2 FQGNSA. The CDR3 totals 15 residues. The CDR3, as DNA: TGTGCCAGCAGCTTAGCAGTCCTCATGAACACTGAAGCTTTCTTT. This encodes CASSLAVLMNTEAFF. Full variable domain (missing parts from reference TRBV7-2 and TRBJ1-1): GAGVSQSPSNKVTEKGKDVELRCDPISGHTALYWYRQSLGQGLEFLIYFQGNSAPDKSGLPSDRFSAERTGGSVSTLTIQRTQQEDSAVYLCASSLAVLMNTEAFFGQGTRLTVV.

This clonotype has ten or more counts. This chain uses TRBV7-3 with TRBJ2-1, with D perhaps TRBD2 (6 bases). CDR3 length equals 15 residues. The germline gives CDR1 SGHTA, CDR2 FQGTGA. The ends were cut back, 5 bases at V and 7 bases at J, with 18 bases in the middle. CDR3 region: CASSVRLATSNEQFF. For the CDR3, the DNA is TGTGCCAGCAGCGTGAGGCTAGCGACGTCGAATGAGCAGTTCTTC.

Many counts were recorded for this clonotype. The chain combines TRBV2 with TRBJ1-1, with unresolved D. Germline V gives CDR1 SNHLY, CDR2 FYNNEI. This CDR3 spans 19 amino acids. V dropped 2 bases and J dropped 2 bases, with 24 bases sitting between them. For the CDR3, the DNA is TGTGCCAGCAGTGAAATCGGAGATCCTTGGGCCTGGGTAAACACTGAAGCTTTCTTT. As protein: CASSEIGDPWAWVNTEAFF.

DNA of the CDR3: TGCGCCAGCAGCTTGGAGGGTGGTCGCGAAAAACTGTTTTTT. Translated, it gives CASSLEGGREKLFF. The V and J genes are TRBV5-1 and TRBJ1-4; D uncertain. The CDR3 has 14 residues. Trimming took 0 bases from V and 8 from J, leaving 11 bases between them. CDR1 is SGHRS, CDR2 YFSETQ, per germline.

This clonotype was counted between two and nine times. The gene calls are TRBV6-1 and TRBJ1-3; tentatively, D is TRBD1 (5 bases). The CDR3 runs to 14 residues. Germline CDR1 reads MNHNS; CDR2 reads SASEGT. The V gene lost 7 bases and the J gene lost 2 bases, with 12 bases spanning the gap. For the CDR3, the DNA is TGTGCCAGCACCTCGGGGGGGGCTGGAAACACCATATATTTT. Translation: CASTSGGAGNTIYF.

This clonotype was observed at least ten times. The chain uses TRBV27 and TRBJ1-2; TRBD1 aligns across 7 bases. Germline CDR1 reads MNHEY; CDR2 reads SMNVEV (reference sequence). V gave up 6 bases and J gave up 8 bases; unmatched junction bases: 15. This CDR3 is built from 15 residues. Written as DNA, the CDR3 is TGTGCCAGCAGCCCCCAGGACAGGCGAGCTAAGGGCTACACCTTC. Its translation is CASSPQDRRAKGYTF.

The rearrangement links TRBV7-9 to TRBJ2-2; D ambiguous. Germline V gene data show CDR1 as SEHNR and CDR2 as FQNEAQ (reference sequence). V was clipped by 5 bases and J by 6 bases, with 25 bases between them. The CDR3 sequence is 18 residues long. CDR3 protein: CASSQDSGIFLRPGELFF. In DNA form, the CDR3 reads TGTGCCAGCAGCCAAGATAGTGGCATATTTCTGAGGCCCGGGGAGCTGTTTTTT.

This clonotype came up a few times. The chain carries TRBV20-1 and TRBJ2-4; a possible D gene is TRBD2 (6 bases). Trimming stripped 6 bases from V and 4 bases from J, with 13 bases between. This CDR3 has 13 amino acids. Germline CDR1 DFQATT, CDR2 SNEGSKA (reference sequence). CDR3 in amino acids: CSASRTTKNIQYF. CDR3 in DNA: TGCAGTGCATCGAGGACTACTAAAAACATTCAGTACTTC.

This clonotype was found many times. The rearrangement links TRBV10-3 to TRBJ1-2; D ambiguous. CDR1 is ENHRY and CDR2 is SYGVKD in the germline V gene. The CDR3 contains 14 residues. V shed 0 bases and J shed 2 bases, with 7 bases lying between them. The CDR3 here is CAISESIQNYGYTF. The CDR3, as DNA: TGTGCCATCAGTGAGTCAATACAGAACTATGGCTACACCTTC.